These 5 T cell receptor beta chains were all obtained from the same sample, sequenced in a study of T cell responses to AZD1222 COVID-19 vaccine (dated by TCRdb to the early 2020s). Library prep was done by the immunoSEQ multiplex PCR assay. This is the immuneACCESS table as TCRdb keeps it, with only in-frame sequences that have V and J called. A part of the clones is gone; compared with another copy, unresolved V genes explain less than half, and the rest is unexplained. The sample yields approximately 80,000 clones; approximately 85% were counted once. 9.5% to 13% of the sample goes to the ten largest clones. In light of the paper, this sample's time point label describes: about 28 days (+/-7) after the second vaccine dose. This material consisted of peripheral blood, taken 28 days after the second AZD1222 dose. The receptors derive from an adult who received the AZD1222 COVID-19 vaccine.

This chain links TRBV6-5 with TRBJ2-3, with 12 bases identical to TRBD2. Germline assignment: CDR1 MNHEY and CDR2 SVGAGI. J was trimmed by 7 bases and V by 0 bases; bases with no gene match: 5. The CDR3 totals 16 residues. CDR3 residues: CASSYSLTSGGNTQYF. The CDR3 DNA reads TGTGCCAGCAGTTACTCCTTGACTAGCGGGGGTAATACGCAGTATTTT.

V is TRBV5-1 and J is TRBJ1-4, with TRBD1 matching 8 bases. CDR1 is SGHRS and CDR2 is YFSETQ in the germline V gene. V was pared by 3 bases and J by 0 bases, with 4 bases of the junction left unmatched. This CDR3 spans 16 amino acids. The CDR3 spells CASSWGTGATNEKLFF. The DNA for the CDR3 is TGCGCCAGCAGCTGGGGGACAGGAGCAACTAATGAAAAACTGTTTTTT.

The rearrangement uses TRBV4-3 and TRBJ1-2, with TRBD1 matching over 7 bases. After removal of 0 bases from V and 8 bases from J, the junction contained 9 bases not matched to a gene. CDR1 and CDR2 from the germline V gene are LGHNA and YSLEER. The CDR3 has 15 residues. The CDR3: CASSQENVGQRGYTF. The CDR3, as DNA: TGCGCCAGCAGCCAAGAAAACGTGGGACAGAGGGGCTACACCTTC.

J is TRBJ2-1 and V is TRBV7-2; D is undetermined. The CDR3 contains 13 residues. V was clipped by 3 bases and J by 3 bases, with 6 bases between them. CDR1 is SGHTA, CDR2 FQGNSA, per germline. DNA of the CDR3: TGTGCCAGCAGCTTGTCGGACTACAATGAGCAGTTCTTC. Translation: CASSLSDYNEQFF.

This rearrangement joins TRBV6-2 or TRBV6-3 to TRBJ2-5; 10 bases map to TRBD1. Germline assignment: CDR1 MNHEY and CDR2 SVGEGT. V was clipped by 6 bases and J by 4 bases; unmatched bases: 11. This CDR3 region has 16 residues. The CDR3 reads CASSPLTGGGGETQYF. The CDR3 DNA follows: TGTGCCAGCAGCCCTCTGACAGGGGGCGGTGGAGAGACCCAGTACTTC.